Following are 10 T cell receptor beta chains from one sample sequenced in a study of T cell responses to AZD1222 COVID-19 vaccine. Assay: immunoSEQ multiplex PCR; the TCRdb copy retains only in-frame clones and omits some. The sample yields around 99,000 clones, 70% to 90% seen once. Sequencing was performed on peripheral blood, taken on day 0 of MenACWY control vaccination. The receptors derive from an adult in good health.

The chain couples TRBV2 to TRBJ2-5; TRBD2 matches 9 bases. Per the germline V gene, CDR1 is SNHLY and CDR2 is FYNNEI. The CDR3 has 15 residues. V dropped 7 bases and J dropped 2; count of bases not matched to a gene: 8. DNA of the CDR3: TGTGCCAGCACCGCGACTAGCGGTATACAAGAGACCCAGTACTTC. This gives the protein CASTATSGIQETQYF.

The V and J genes are TRBV7-3 and TRBJ2-1; D unresolved. Trimming cost V 4 bases and J 9 bases, with 13 bases left between them. The CDR3 covers 13 residues. Germline values: CDR1 SGHTA, CDR2 FQGTGA. CDR3 residues: CASSSTQQGEQFF. CDR3 sequence (DNA): TGTGCCAGCAGCTCCACCCAGCAAGGTGAGCAGTTCTTC.

This clone was found once. The J gene is TRBJ2-1, the V gene TRBV7-8; TRBD2 agrees at 9 bases. The V and J ends lost 5 bases and 5 bases, in that order; junction bases with no gene match: 10. The CDR3 has 16 amino acids. Per the germline V gene, CDR1 is SGHVS and CDR2 is FQNEAQ. DNA for the CDR3: TGTGCCAGCAGCCAGACCCGGCTAGCGGGGAACAATGAGCAGTTCTTC. Encoded protein: CASSQTRLAGNNEQFF.

The gene calls are TRBV12-3 or TRBV12-4 and TRBJ2-1; perhaps TRBD2 as D (5 bases). This CDR3 has 12 residues. The V gene lost 5 bases and the J gene lost 7 bases, with 9 bases spanning the gap. The CDR3, as DNA: TGTGCCAGCAGTCCCTTAGCGAATGAGCAGTTCTTC. It yields the protein CASSPLANEQFF.

To note about this clone: An end of the junction does not agree with germline; a read error may underlie this. This chain connects TRBV2 to TRBJ1-2; perhaps TRBD1 as D (5 bases). The CDR3 sequence is 13 residues long. Germline loops: CDR1 SNHLY, CDR2 FYNNEI. CDR3 amino acids: CASWGEGDYGYTF. In DNA form, the CDR3 reads TGCGCCAGCTGGGGGGAGGGTGACTATGGCTACACCTTC.

This chain uses TRBV2 with TRBJ2-5; D is uncertain. Germline CDR1 SNHLY, CDR2 FYNNEI. With 5 bases removed from V and 5 bases from J, the gap between germline ends came to 15 bases. The CDR3 contains 14 residues. The CDR3 sequence is CASSRDLLGETQYF. DNA of the CDR3: TGTGCCAGCAGTAGGGATCTTCTCGGGGAGACCCAGTACTTC.

V is TRBV4-3 and J is TRBJ1-5, with unresolved D. CDR1 and CDR2 from the germline V gene are LGHNA and YSLEER. V lost 0 bases, J lost 0 bases, and 18 bases lay in between. This CDR3 is 19 amino acids long. CDR3 sequence reads: CASSQDWLVRAASNQPQHF. CDR3 in DNA: TGCGCCAGCAGCCAAGATTGGCTTGTCCGGGCAGCTAGCAATCAGCCCCAGCATTTT.

This clone was recorded a few times. J is TRBJ2-3 and V is TRBV2; TRBD2 might be the D (5 bases). Germline loops: CDR1 SNHLY, CDR2 FYNNEI. Trimming took 7 bases from V and 2 from J, leaving 13 bases between them. The CDR3 is 14 residues long. DNA of the CDR3: TGTGCCAGCAAAGATTGGGAGTACACAGATACGCAGTATTTT. Translating it yields CASKDWEYTDTQYF.

The chain recombines TRBV7-9 with TRBJ2-7; 10 bases are a match to TRBD1. V shed 5 bases, J shed 2 bases, and the junction held 6 bases outside the gene matches. The CDR3 spans 15 residues. Looked up from germline, CDR1 is SEHNR and CDR2 is FQNEAQ (reference sequence). CDR3 bases: TGTGCCAGCAGCCAAGGGACAGGGGATACCTACGAGCAGTACTTC. It encodes CASSQGTGDTYEQYF.

The rearrangement uses TRBV5-6 and TRBJ1-2; perhaps TRBD1 as D (5 bases). Trimming left V 5 bases short and J 5 bases short, with 10 bases between. There are 12 residues in the CDR3. CDR1 is SGHDT and CDR2 is YYEEEE in the germline V gene. This chain's CDR3 is CASRGLEYGYTF. Here the CDR3 DNA reads TGTGCCAGCAGGGGGCTAGAGTATGGCTACACCTTC.